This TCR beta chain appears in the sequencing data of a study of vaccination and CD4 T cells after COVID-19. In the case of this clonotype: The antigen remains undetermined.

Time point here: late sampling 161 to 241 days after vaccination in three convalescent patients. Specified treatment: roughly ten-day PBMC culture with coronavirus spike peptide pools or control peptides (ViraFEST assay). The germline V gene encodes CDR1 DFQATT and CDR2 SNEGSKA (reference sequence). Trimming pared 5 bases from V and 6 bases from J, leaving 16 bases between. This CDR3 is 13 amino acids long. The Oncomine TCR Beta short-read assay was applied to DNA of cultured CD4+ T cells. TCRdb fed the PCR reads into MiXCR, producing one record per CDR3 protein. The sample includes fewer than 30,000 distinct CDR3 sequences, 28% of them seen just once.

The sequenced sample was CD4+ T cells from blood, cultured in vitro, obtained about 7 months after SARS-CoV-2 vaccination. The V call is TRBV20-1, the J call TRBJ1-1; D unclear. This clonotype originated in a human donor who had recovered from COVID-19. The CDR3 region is CSALGLYHSEAFF. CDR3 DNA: TGCAGTGCTTTAGGACTTTACCATTCTGAAGCTTTCTTT.